These 19 T cell receptor beta chains were sequenced from one sample in a study of identical twins. Each CDR3 protein is one row after TCRdb ran MiXCR on the 5' RACE reads. The table lists 450,000 to 500,000 distinct CDR3 sequences, approximately 14% of them singletons. This sample also belongs to another study, concerning yellow fever vaccine responses in identical twins.

The specimen sequenced was CD4+ T cells sorted from blood. These receptors originate from a woman younger than 35 in good health.

This clonotype was counted between two and nine times. The chain joins TRBV7-8 to TRBJ2-2; maybe TRBD1 (6 bases). The CDR3 contains 15 residues. The germline V and J ends were trimmed by 8 bases and 0 bases, with 13 bases remaining between them. The V gene's germline CDR1 is SGHVS and CDR2 FQNEAQ. This CDR3 is CASRHAGANTGELFF. The CDR3 coding sequence is TGTGCCAGCCGACATGCAGGGGCGAACACCGGGGAGCTGTTTTTT.

Concerning this clonotype itself: The junction does not match germline at one end; this may be a read error. This chain connects TRBV5-1 to TRBJ2-3; 7 nucleotides line up with TRBD1. The CDR3 loop spans 15 amino acids. Per germline, CDR1 SGHRS and CDR2 YFSETQ. In DNA, the CDR3 is TGCCCCAGCAGCTTGGGGACAGTTAGCACAGATACGCAGTATTTT. As protein: CPSSLGTVSTDTQYF.

This clonotype was observed a handful of times. The chain links TRBV12-3 or TRBV12-4 to TRBJ2-5; 12 bases match TRBD2. Unmatched junction bases numbered 7, after V lost 5 bases and J lost 3 bases. This CDR3 contains 16 residues. Here the CDR3 reads CASSPRLAGDKETQYF. CDR3 nucleotide sequence: TGTGCCAGCAGTCCTCGACTAGCGGGGGACAAAGAGACCCAGTACTTC.

The chain uses TRBV3-1 and TRBJ1-1; unclear D gene. Trimming took 4 bases from V and 7 from J, leaving 13 bases between them. The germline CDR1 and CDR2 sequences are LGHDT and YNNKEL (reference sequence). The CDR3 extends over 13 amino acids. CDR3 sequence (DNA): TGTGCCAGCAGCCGGACCTCGGGTGGTGAAGCTTTCTTT. Translated: CASSRTSGGEAFF.

This clonotype was seen only a few times. This chain links TRBV4-2 with TRBJ2-3; D possibly corresponds to TRBD2 (7 bases). Germline V gene data show CDR1 as LGHNA and CDR2 as YNFKEQ. The CDR3 sequence is 17 residues long. V lost 0 bases and J 2 bases, leaving 15 bases between the germline ends. CDR3 in DNA: TGTGCCAGCAGCCAAGATCGTGGGGGGGGGCCCACAGATACGCAGTATTTT. Translation: CASSQDRGGGPTDTQYF.

This chain links TRBV6-1 with TRBJ2-4, with a possible D match to TRBD1 (5 bases). The CDR3 extends over 14 amino acids. Trimming cost V 1 base and J 5 bases, with 9 bases left between them. The germline CDR1 and CDR2 sequences are MNHNS and SASEGT. The DNA for the CDR3 is TGTGCCAGCAGTGAAGGATGGGGCCAAAACATTCAGTACTTC. Encoded protein: CASSEGWGQNIQYF.

This clonotype was seen only a few times. This chain's CDR3 is CASTRDVISTEAFF. CDR3 nucleotides: TGTGCCAGCACCCGGGACGTCATCTCCACTGAAGCTTTCTTT. The rearrangement joins TRBV28 to TRBJ1-1; TRBD1 might be the D (5 bases). The CDR3 length is 14 residues. Deletions cut 7 bases from V and 4 bases from J, with 16 bases between. CDR1 and CDR2 from the germline V gene are MDHEN and SYDVKM.

This clonotype has ten or more counts. The genes are TRBV4-1 and TRBJ2-7; unclear D gene. Germline V gene data show CDR1 as MGHRA and CDR2 as YSYEKL. The CDR3 is 13 residues long. V was shortened by 1 base and J by 6 bases, with 10 bases between the two germline ends. The CDR3 nucleotides read TGCGCCAGCAGCCAAGTCGAACATCGCGAGCAGTACTTC. It yields the protein CASSQVEHREQYF.

The gene calls are TRBV11-2 and TRBJ2-2; 11 bases map to TRBD2. Germline loops: CDR1 SGHAT, CDR2 FQNNGV. V was clipped by 0 bases and J by 0 bases; unmatched bases: 12. CDR3 size: 21 residues. CDR3 loop: CASSLDLAGGVASANTGELFF. The CDR3 DNA sequence: TGTGCCAGCAGCTTAGATCTAGCGGGAGGTGTGGCCTCCGCGAACACCGGGGAGCTGTTTTTT.

This clonotype was found a few times. The CDR3 does not close with the conserved phenylalanine or tryptophan, likely indicating a read error. The limits of the CDR3 on the DNA are not certain, so only TCRdb's listed CDR3 is given. This chain links TRBV7-9 with TRBJ2-1; the DNA was not compared with TRBD1, the D call given in the table. Germline V CDR1 and CDR2: SEHNR, FQNEAQ (reference sequence). The CDR3 contains 14 residues when both ends are counted. The CDR3 spells CASSRARDSQTKAL.

The rearrangement joins TRBV3-1 to TRBJ2-7; TRBD1 matches 7 bases. Germline V CDR1 and CDR2: LGHDT, YNNKEL (reference sequence). The CDR3 spans 15 residues. V lost 6 bases and J lost 1; bases outside the gene matches: 9. The CDR3 is CASSFTGELSYEQYF. CDR3 DNA sequence: TGTGCCAGCAGTTTCACAGGGGAGTTGTCCTACGAGCAGTACTTC.

This chain links TRBV30 with TRBJ2-5; D gene ambiguous. This CDR3 comprises 13 residues. CDR1 and CDR2 (germline): GTSNPN, SVGIG (reference sequence). V gave up 1 base and J gave up 0 bases, with 6 bases separating them. Here the CDR3 reads CAWSGVYQETQYF. The CDR3 DNA reads TGTGCCTGGAGTGGGGTCTACCAAGAGACCCAGTACTTC.

There are a few counts of this clonotype. The rearrangement uses TRBV4-3 and TRBJ1-4; 8 bases match TRBD1. Germline V gives CDR1 LGHNA, CDR2 YSLEER. The ends lost 4 bases at V and 6 bases at J; junction bases unmatched: 4. This CDR3 is built from 14 residues. CDR3 DNA sequence: TGCGCCAGCAGCCCCCGGACAGGGCATGAAAAACTGTTTTTT. It is translated as CASSPRTGHEKLFF.

Only a few counts were recorded for this clonotype. V gene TRBV30 combines with J gene TRBJ2-7, with 8 bases aligning to TRBD2. V was pared by 5 bases and J by 6 bases, with 6 bases of the junction left unmatched. The CDR3 is 12 residues long. The germline V gene has CDR1 GTSNPN and CDR2 SVGIG (reference sequence). CDR3 DNA sequence: TGTGCCTGGGGAAGGGGGACTAGCGAGCAGTACTTC. It specifies CAWGRGTSEQYF.

The chain is built from TRBV7-9 and TRBJ1-1; TRBD1 matches at 7 bases. Germline CDR1 is SEHNR and CDR2 is FQNEAQ (reference sequence). This CDR3 has 14 amino acids. The trim removed 5 bases at V and 3 bases at J, leaving 6 bases unmatched. The CDR3 loop reads CASSTSTGHTEAFF. The CDR3 DNA sequence: TGTGCCAGCAGCACATCGACAGGGCACACTGAAGCTTTCTTT.

The chain joins TRBV7-2 to TRBJ1-6, with 9 bases fitting TRBD1. The CDR3 sequence is 15 residues long. The germline CDR1 and CDR2 sequences are SGHTA and FQGNSA. V was clipped by 7 bases and J by 7 bases; unmatched bases: 8. CDR3 sequence (DNA): TGTGCCAGCAACTCGGGACAGGGAGGGAATTCACCCCTCCACTTT. Protein product: CASNSGQGGNSPLHF.

This clonotype was observed a few times. The chain is built from TRBV7-8 and TRBJ1-1, with D possibly matching TRBD1 (6 bases). The CDR3 totals 17 residues. Trimming removed 2 bases at V and 11 bases at J, with 27 bases between. Germline V gene data show CDR1 as SGHVS and CDR2 as FQNEAQ. The CDR3 nucleotides are TGTGCCAGCAGCTTAAGGAGAAAGGCAGGGGATCTTTCCGTGGCTTTCTTT. It codes for CASSLRRKAGDLSVAFF.

This clonotype was seen more than once but under ten times. CDR3: CSARPQSVLMNTEAFF. DNA of the CDR3: TGCAGTGCTAGGCCTCAGTCCGTCCTTATGAACACTGAAGCTTTCTTT. This chain joins TRBV20-1 and TRBJ1-1; D gene unclear. V shed 3 bases and J shed 0 bases, with 17 bases lying between them. The CDR3 totals 16 residues. Germline CDR1 DFQATT, CDR2 SNEGSKA (reference sequence).

The rearrangement joins TRBV20-1 to TRBJ2-2; possibly TRBD1 for D (8 bases). Deletions cut 3 bases from V and 7 bases from J, with 15 bases between. Looked up from germline, CDR1 is DFQATT and CDR2 is SNEGSKA (reference sequence). This CDR3 has 14 residues. CDR3 nucleotide sequence: TGCAGTGCTAGTAGGACAGGGAGGGACGGGGAGCTGTTTTTT. It specifies CSASRTGRDGELFF.